These T cell receptor beta chains were read from a single sample in a study. Using its own MiXCR run on the 5' RACE reads, TCRdb lists one record per CDR3 protein. Of some 37,000 distinct CDR3 sequences listed, approximately 17% are singletons. The sequenced material came from naive CD4+ T cells sorted from a lymph node. Receptor source: a female donor with breast cancer. CDR3s include the opening cysteine and the closing phenylalanine or tryptophan. The D gene is left open where the match is weak. Only some rows state a clone size, as once, few, many or a class for expanded clones.

TRBV18	TRBJ1-1	-	few	CASSEGSGMNTEAFF	TGTGCCAGCTCGGAGGGATCAGGGATGAACACTGAAGCTTTCTTT
TRBV4-2	TRBJ1-4	-	few	CASSLDSEKLFF	TGTGCCAGCAGCCTAGACTCGGAAAAACTGTTTTTT
TRBV5-1	TRBJ2-7	-	many	CASSLRIQGTRNEQYF	TGCGCCAGCAGCTTGCGGATACAGGGAACAAGGAACGAGCAGTACTTC
TRBV12-3/TRBV12-4	TRBJ1-2	-	-	CASSFPGVHGYTF	TGTGCCAGCAGTTTTCCAGGGGTCCATGGCTACACCTTC
TRBV5-1	TRBJ2-7	TRBD1	-	CASSLDRETNEQYF	TGCGCCAGCAGTTTGGACAGGGAGACGAACGAGCAGTACTTC
TRBV18	TRBJ2-7	TRBD2	many	CASSPTTSATYEQYF	TGTGCCAGCTCACCTACGACTAGCGCCACCTACGAGCAGTACTTC
TRBV19	TRBJ2-1	-	few	CASSMGPGSYNEQFF	TGTGCCAGTAGTATGGGACCCGGCTCCTACAATGAGCAGTTCTTC
TRBV5-1	TRBJ1-5	-	-	CASSLAGRDNQPQHF	TGCGCCAGCAGCTTGGCTGGGCGGGACAATCAGCCCCAGCATTTT
TRBV20-1	TRBJ1-1	TRBD1	-	CSALDRPVGTEAFF	TGCAGTGCTTTGGACAGGCCGGTTGGGACTGAAGCTTTCTTT
TRBV20-1	TRBJ2-2	TRBD2	-	CSARLTSGNGGELFF	TGCAGTGCTCGGTTGACTAGCGGGAACGGCGGGGAGCTGTTCTTT
TRBV20-1	TRBJ2-7	TRBD2	many	CSASSGRLYEQYF	TGCAGTGCTAGCAGCGGGAGACTGTACGAGCAGTACTTC
TRBV29-1	TRBJ1-2	TRBD1	-	CSVGQGNYGYTF	TGCAGCGTGGGACAGGGGAACTATGGCTACACCTTC
TRBV20-1	TRBJ2-5	TRBD2	few	CSAIDGVSGRARETQYF	TGCAGTGCGATAGATGGCGTTAGCGGGAGGGCCCGAGAGACCCAGTACTTC
TRBV20-1	TRBJ2-3	TRBD1	many	CSARGTGGGTDTQYF	TGCAGTGCTAGAGGGACAGGGGGCGGCACAGATACGCAGTATTTT
TRBV12-3/TRBV12-4	TRBJ1-5	-	-	CASRVNDQPQHF	TGTGCCAGCAGGGTTAATGATCAGCCCCAGCATTTT
TRBV6-6	TRBJ2-3	-	-	CASWGDTQYF	TGTGCCAGCTGGGGGGATACGCAGTATTTT
TRBV10-3	TRBJ1-6	-	-	CAISEVAGSNSPLHF	TGTGCCATCAGTGAAGTCGCAGGATCTAATTCACCCCTCCACTTT
TRBV29-1	TRBJ2-1	-	few	CSVGGDREQFF	TGCAGCGTTGGAGGGGATAGGGAGCAGTTCTTC
TRBV30	TRBJ2-2	TRBD2	few	CAWSPTSGRTGELFF	TGTGCCTGGAGCCCCACTAGCGGGAGAACCGGGGAGCTGTTTTTT
TRBV7-9	TRBJ1-5	-	-	CASSSSGREDTQHF	TGTGCCAGCAGCTCTAGCGGGAGGGAAGATACGCAGCATTTT
TRBV20-1	TRBJ1-3	-	few	CSASLESSGNTIYF	TGCAGTGCTAGTTTGGAGAGCTCTGGAAACACCATATATTTT
TRBV7-2	TRBJ2-6	-	few	CASSLLVSGANVLTF	TGTGCCAGCAGCTTACTGGTCTCTGGGGCCAACGTCCTGACTTTC
TRBV5-5	TRBJ2-7	-	-	CASSFFLSGQMVYEQYF	TGTGCCAGCAGCTTTTTTCTGAGTGGACAGATGGTCTACGAGCAGTACTTC
TRBV5-1	TRBJ1-5	-	few	CASSLDPGNQPQHF	TGCGCCAGCAGCTTGGATCCAGGCAATCAGCCCCAGCATTTT
TRBV11-1	TRBJ2-5	-	-	CASSYAAGVQETQYF	TGTGCCAGCAGCTATGCCGCCGGGGTTCAAGAGACCCAGTACTTC
TRBV11-2	TRBJ2-7	-	many	CASSLERQAYEQYF	TGTGCCAGCAGCTTAGAGCGGCAAGCCTACGAGCAGTACTTC
TRBV10-1	TRBJ2-1	-	-	CASSESSGGPLANEQFF	TGCGCCAGCAGTGAGTCGAGTGGGGGACCACTAGCTAATGAGCAGTTCTTC
TRBV7-2	TRBJ2-5	-	many	CASSSRVSETQYF	TGTGCCAGCAGCTCACGGGTATCAGAGACCCAGTACTTC
TRBV15	TRBJ2-1	TRBD1	few	CATSREWDSYNEQFF	TGTGCCACCAGCAGAGAATGGGACAGCTACAATGAGCAGTTCTTC
TRBV6-6	TRBJ2-3	-	many	CASARDGLTDTQYF	TGTGCCAGCGCCCGGGACGGTCTAACAGATACGCAGTATTTT
TRBV20-1	TRBJ2-7	-	few	CSARDLGRASSYEQYF	TGCAGTGCTAGAGATCTAGGGCGGGCCAGCTCCTACGAGCAGTACTTC
TRBV6-5	TRBJ2-5	TRBD2	many	CASRKGLAGETQYF	TGTGCCAGCAGAAAGGGACTAGCGGGTGAGACCCAGTACTTC
TRBV6-1	TRBJ1-5	-	-	CASRRGDVGQPQRF	TGTGCCAGCAGGAGGGGGGACGTGGGTCAGCCCCAGCGTTTT
TRBV12-3/TRBV12-4	TRBJ2-1	-	many	CASSLYEQFF	TGTGCCAGCAGTTTGTATGAGCAGTTCTTC
TRBV7-3	TRBJ2-3	TRBD2	few	CASSLIPTSGSTDTQYF	TGTGCCAGCAGCTTAATTCCGACTAGCGGGAGCACAGATACGCAGTATTTT
TRBV6-5	TRBJ1-3	-	few	CASTTGSGNTIYF	TGTGCCAGCACCACGGGCTCTGGAAACACCATATATTTT
TRBV6-6	TRBJ1-1	TRBD1	few	CASSTTGDGEAFF	TGTGCCAGCAGTACTACAGGGGATGGAGAAGCTTTCTTT
TRBV7-2	TRBJ1-2	-	few	CASSLGQRYTF	TGTGCCAGCAGCCTCGGACAGAGGTACACCTTC
TRBV25-1	TRBJ2-1	TRBD2	few	CASSSGSSYNEQFF	TGTGCCAGCAGTAGCGGGAGCTCCTACAATGAGCAGTTCTTC
TRBV2	TRBJ1-3	-	few	CASSEQPSGNTIYF	TGTGCCAGCAGTGAACAGCCATCTGGAAACACCATATATTTT